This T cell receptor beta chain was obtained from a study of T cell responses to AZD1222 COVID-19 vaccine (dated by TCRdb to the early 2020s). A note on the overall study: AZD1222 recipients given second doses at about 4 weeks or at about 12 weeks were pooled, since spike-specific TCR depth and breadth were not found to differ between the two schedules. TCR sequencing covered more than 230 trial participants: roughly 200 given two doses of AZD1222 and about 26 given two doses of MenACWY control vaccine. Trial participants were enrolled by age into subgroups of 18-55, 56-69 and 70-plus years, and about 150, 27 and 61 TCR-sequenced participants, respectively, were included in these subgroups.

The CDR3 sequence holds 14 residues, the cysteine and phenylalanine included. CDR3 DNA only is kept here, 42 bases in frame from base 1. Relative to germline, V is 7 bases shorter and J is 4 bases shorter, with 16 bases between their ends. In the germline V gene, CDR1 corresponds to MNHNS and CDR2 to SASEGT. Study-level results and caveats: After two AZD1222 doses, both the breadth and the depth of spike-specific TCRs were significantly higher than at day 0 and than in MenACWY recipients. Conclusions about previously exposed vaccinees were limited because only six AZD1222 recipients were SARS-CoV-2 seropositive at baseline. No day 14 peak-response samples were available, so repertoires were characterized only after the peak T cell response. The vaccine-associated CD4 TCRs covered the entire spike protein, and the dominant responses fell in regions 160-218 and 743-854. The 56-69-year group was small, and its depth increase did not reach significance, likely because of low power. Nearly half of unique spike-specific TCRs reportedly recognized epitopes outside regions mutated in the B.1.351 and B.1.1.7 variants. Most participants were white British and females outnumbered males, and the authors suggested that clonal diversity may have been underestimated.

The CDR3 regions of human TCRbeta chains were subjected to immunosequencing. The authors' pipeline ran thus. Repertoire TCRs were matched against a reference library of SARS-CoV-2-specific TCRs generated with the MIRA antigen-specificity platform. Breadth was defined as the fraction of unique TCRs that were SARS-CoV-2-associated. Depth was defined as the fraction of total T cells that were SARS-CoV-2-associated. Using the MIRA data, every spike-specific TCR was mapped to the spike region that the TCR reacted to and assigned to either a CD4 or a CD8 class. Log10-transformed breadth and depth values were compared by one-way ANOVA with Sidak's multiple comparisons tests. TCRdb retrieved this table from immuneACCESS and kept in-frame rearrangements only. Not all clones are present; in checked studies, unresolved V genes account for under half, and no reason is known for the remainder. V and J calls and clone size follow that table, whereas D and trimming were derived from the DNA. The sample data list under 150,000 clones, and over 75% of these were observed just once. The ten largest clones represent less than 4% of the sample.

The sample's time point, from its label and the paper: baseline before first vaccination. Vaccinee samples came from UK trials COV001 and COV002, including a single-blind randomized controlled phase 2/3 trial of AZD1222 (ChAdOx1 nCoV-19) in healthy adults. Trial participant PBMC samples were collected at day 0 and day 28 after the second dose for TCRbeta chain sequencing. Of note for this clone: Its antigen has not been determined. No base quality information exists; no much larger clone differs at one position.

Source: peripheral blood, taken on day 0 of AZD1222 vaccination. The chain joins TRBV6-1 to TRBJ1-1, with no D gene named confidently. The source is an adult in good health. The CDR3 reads CASTLLQVVTEAFF. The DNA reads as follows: TGTGCCAGCACCCTACTGCAGGTAGTCACTGAAGCTTTCTTT.